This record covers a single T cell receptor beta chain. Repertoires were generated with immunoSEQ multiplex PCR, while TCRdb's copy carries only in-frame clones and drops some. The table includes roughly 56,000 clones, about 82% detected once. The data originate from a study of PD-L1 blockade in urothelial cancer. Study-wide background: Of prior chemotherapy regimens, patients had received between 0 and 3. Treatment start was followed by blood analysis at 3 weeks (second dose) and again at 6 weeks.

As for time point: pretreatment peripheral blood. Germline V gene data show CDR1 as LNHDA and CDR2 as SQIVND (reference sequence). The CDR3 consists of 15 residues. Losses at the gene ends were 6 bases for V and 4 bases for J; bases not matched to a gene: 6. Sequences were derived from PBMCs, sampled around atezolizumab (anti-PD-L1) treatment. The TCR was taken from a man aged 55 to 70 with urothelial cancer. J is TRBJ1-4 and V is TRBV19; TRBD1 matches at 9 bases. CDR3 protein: CASRRTTGGNEKLFF. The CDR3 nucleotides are TGTGCCAGTAGGCGGACGACAGGGGGTAATGAAAAACTGTTTTTT.